This TCR beta chain is drawn from a study of T cells after yellow fever vaccination. The CDR3 sequence is 14 residues long. J lost 4 bases, V lost 7 bases, and 7 bases had no gene match. From germline, CDR1 is LNHDA and CDR2 SQIVND (reference sequence). Turning to this clonotype: Antigen specificity is unknown.

Findings of the study overall: Re-detected after boosting: most primary clones, 96% of CD4 and about 90% of CD8.

Each CDR3 protein gets one entry after TCRdb re-called the 5' RACE reads with MiXCR. The sample lists around 500,000 distinct CDR3 sequences, 20% to 25% occurring once. This sample comprised PBMCs, obtained around 3 weeks after the first yellow fever vaccination. The genes are TRBV19 and TRBJ1-1; 9 positions agree with TRBD1. This clonotype was obtained from a man between 18 and 35 years old who received the YFV17D yellow fever vaccine. The CDR3 DNA reads TGTGCCAGTAACACACAGGGGGCAAGCACTGAAGCTTTCTTT. Its protein product is CASNTQGASTEAFF.